Listed here is a single T cell receptor beta chain. The method was immunoSEQ multiplex PCR; TCRdb's version includes in-frame clones alone and lacks a portion of them. The sample records 200,000 to 300,000 clones, around 85% being singletons. This entry is derived from a study of blood T cell repertoires in COVID-19. Germline-derived CDR1 and CDR2 are SQVTM and ANQGSEA. V shed 7 bases, J shed 4 bases, and the junction held 10 bases outside the gene matches. This CDR3 region has 14 residues. The chain uses TRBV29-1 and TRBJ1-1, with 9 nucleotides matching TRBD1. This receptor was obtained from a woman aged 80 or over with acute or convalescent COVID-19. Sequencing was performed on peripheral blood. The CDR3 here is CSATTGGLGTEAFF. The CDR3 DNA follows: TGCAGCGCAACTACAGGGGGCTTGGGCACTGAAGCTTTCTTT.